This T cell receptor beta chain was captured by sequencing in a study of shared clonotypes between healthy human individuals. Deep was the level used in running the assay. Here immunoSEQ multiplex PCR was the method, and the copy in TCRdb shows in-frame clones only, minus some. The sample lists roughly 2.6 million clones; roughly 92% were seen once. Trimming cost V 6 bases and J 4 bases, with 12 bases left between them. This CDR3 is 13 amino acids long. CDR1 and CDR2 (germline): SGHVS, FQNEAQ. Specimen: naive CD4+ T cells sorted from blood. Subset specified: CD45RA+ positively selected. V gene TRBV7-8 combines with J gene TRBJ1-1; no clear D gene. This clonotype was obtained from a man younger than 35 in good health. The chain's CDR3 is CASRTALGTEAFF. The CDR3 DNA sequence: TGTGCCAGCAGGACGGCTTTGGGCACTGAAGCTTTCTTT.